These 28 T cell receptor beta chains were sequenced from one sample in a study of cytomegalovirus exposure and HLA in healthy donors. PCR amplification relied on 60 Vbeta primers (plus 13 Jbeta primers). Here immunoSEQ multiplex PCR was the method, and the copy in TCRdb shows in-frame clones only, minus some. Of over 100,000 clones in the sample, approximately 76% were seen once. What was sequenced was PBMCs. Every receptor here comes from a woman aged 45 to 65 in good health and CMV-seropositive.

As for this clone: Other DNA sequences from this sample encode an identical CDR3 as well. The chain is built from TRBV2 and TRBJ1-2; 9 nucleotides match TRBD1. V lost 5 bases, J lost 7 bases, and 8 bases stayed unmatched. The germline CDR1 and CDR2 sequences are SNHLY and FYNNEI. The CDR3 sequence is 14 residues long. CDR3 nucleotides: TGTGCCAGCAGTCCGACAGGGGGTTGGGGTGGCTACACCTTC. Protein product: CASSPTGGWGGYTF.

V and J are TRBV29-1 and TRBJ1-4; TRBD1 matches at 9 bases. The V segment lost 6 bases and the J segment 8 bases; nucleotides outside the gene matches: 10. CDR1 SQVTM and CDR2 ANQGSEA come from the germline V gene. The CDR3 has 14 residues. The CDR3 reads CSVAPGTGYEKLFF. The CDR3 bases are TGCAGCGTCGCCCCCGGGACAGGGTACGAAAAACTGTTTTTT.

This rearrangement joins TRBV27 to TRBJ2-1, with 7 bases fitting TRBD1. V trimming: 5 bases; J trimming: 10 bases; junction bases outside the gene matches: 8. The CDR3 is made up of 13 amino acids. CDR1 is MNHEY and CDR2 is SMNVEV in the germline V gene (reference sequence). CDR3: CASSTMTGNEQFF. CDR3 coding DNA: TGTGCCAGCAGTACGATGACAGGGAACGAGCAGTTCTTC.

A single count supports this clone. V and J are TRBV7-2 and TRBJ2-4; D uncertain. The CDR3 runs 14 residues. V was clipped by 2 bases and J by 13 bases, with 18 bases between them. Germline assignment: CDR1 SGHTA and CDR2 FQGNSA. The CDR3 bases are TGTGCCAGCAGCTTAACGCAATCTTCACTATGGCAGTACTTC. Its translation: CASSLTQSSLWQYF. The full variable domain, its missing parts supplied by reference TRBV7-2 and TRBJ2-4, is GAGVSQSPSNKVTEKGKDVELRCDPISGHTALYWYRQSLGQGLEFLIYFQGNSAPDKSGLPSDRFSAERTGGSVSTLTIQRTQQEDSAVYLCASSLTQSSLWQYFGAGTRLSVL.

The CDR3 coding sequence is TGTGCCAGCAGCGCAAAGGGAGGGAGAACTGAAAAACTGTTTTTT. It codes for CASSAKGGRTEKLFF. The chain employs TRBV9 and TRBJ1-4; D unclear. The ends were cut back, 3 bases at V and 7 bases at J, with 16 bases in the middle. The CDR3 runs to 15 residues. From germline, CDR1 is SGDLS and CDR2 YYNGEE.

This rearrangement joins TRBV29-1 to TRBJ2-1; 8 bases are shared with TRBD2. This CDR3 is 14 amino acids long. With V trimmed by 4 bases and J by 13 bases, 15 bases remained unmatched. CDR1 and CDR2 from the germline V gene are SQVTM and ANQGSEA. This CDR3 is CSVVPPGLALRQFF. CDR3 nucleotides: TGCAGCGTTGTCCCCCCTGGACTAGCCCTACGTCAGTTCTTC.

This chain connects TRBV11-2 to TRBJ1-6; D is unresolved. The ends were cut back, 5 bases at V and 7 bases at J, with 15 bases in the middle. Germline CDR1 SGHAT, CDR2 FQNNGV. This CDR3 has 15 residues. The CDR3 DNA reads TGTGCCAGCAGCCCCAACTTAGGAGTAAATTCACCCCTCCACTTT. Translating gives CASSPNLGVNSPLHF.

V usage is TRBV7-2 and J usage is TRBJ2-1; 12 bases fit TRBD2. The CDR3 has 17 residues. V dropped 2 bases and J dropped 8; count of bases not matched to a gene: 10. Germline CDR1 and CDR2: SGHTA and FQGNSA. The CDR3 coding sequence is TGTGCCAGCAGCTTATTTGGCCTAGCGGGGGGGCGGGATGAGCAGTTCTTC. Translation gives CASSLFGLAGGRDEQFF.

CDR3: CARSWGTGDNEQYF. CDR3 in DNA: TGTGCCAGAAGCTGGGGGACAGGGGATAACGAGCAGTACTTC. The chain is built from TRBV5-3 and TRBJ2-5; 10 bases match TRBD1. The J call is doubtful: the DNA matches TRBJ2-7 better. TRBV5-3 is an open reading frame whose function is uncertain. This CDR3 has 14 residues.

The CDR3 here is CASSSRLADYEQYF. As DNA, the CDR3 is TGTGCCAGCAGCTCCAGACTAGCGGACTACGAGCAGTACTTC. V and J are TRBV7-9 and TRBJ2-7, with 9 positions matching TRBD2. Germline CDR1 and CDR2: SEHNR and FQNEAQ (reference sequence). CDR3 length equals 14 residues. V lost 4 bases to trimming and J lost 3 bases; unmatched junction nucleotides: 4.

In nucleotides, the CDR3 is TGTGCCAGCAGCGTAGAAGGCGGGGGGGTCCCAGAGACCCAGTACTTC. It specifies CASSVEGGGVPETQYF. The V call is TRBV9, the J call TRBJ2-5, with 9 bases that match TRBD2. J gave up 4 bases and V 0 bases, and 7 bases lay outside the gene matches. Germline values: CDR1 SGDLS, CDR2 YYNGEE. The CDR3 length is 16 residues.

The V call is TRBV7-3, the J call TRBJ2-5, with 8 nucleotides matching TRBD1. Per germline, CDR1 SGHTA and CDR2 FQGTGA. The CDR3 runs 15 residues. V shed 5 bases and J 0 bases; nucleotides not matched to a gene: 5. The CDR3 nucleotides read TGTGCCAGCAGCCAGGGGGCCGGGTACCAAGAGACCCAGTACTTC. Protein product: CASSQGAGYQETQYF. Full variable domain (outside the CDR3, taken from reference TRBV7-3 and TRBJ2-5): GAGVSQTPSNKVTEKGKYVELRCDPISGHTALYWYRQSLGQGPEFLIYFQGTGAADDSGLPNDRFFAVRPEGSVSTLKIQRTERGDSAVYLCASSQGAGYQETQYFGPGTRLLVL.

In DNA form, the CDR3 reads TGTGCCAGCAGTGTACTAGCGGGGGGCGGAACCGGGGAGCTGTTTTTT. This translates into CASSVLAGGGTGELFF. This sequence joins TRBV27 and TRBJ2-2; TRBD2 matches 12 bases. The CDR3 runs to 16 residues. Losses at the gene ends were 5 bases for V and 5 bases for J; bases not matched to a gene: 6. Germline V gives CDR1 MNHEY, CDR2 SMNVEV (reference sequence).

In this sample, this clone turned up a few times. J is TRBJ1-2 and V is TRBV7-9; TRBD1 aligns across 7 bases. Germline V gene data show CDR1 as SEHNR and CDR2 as FQNEAQ (reference sequence). The junction had 4 bases not matched to a gene; V was cut back by 3 bases and J by 6 bases. This CDR3 has 13 amino acids. In DNA, the CDR3 is TGTGCCAGCAGCTTCAGGGGGACAGATGGCTACACCTTC. Its translation: CASSFRGTDGYTF.

This clone came up once. The V and J genes are TRBV11-2 and TRBJ2-3; 7 bases map to TRBD2. V trimming: 2 bases; J trimming: 2 bases; junction bases outside the gene matches: 1. Germline CDR1 is SGHAT and CDR2 is FQNNGV. The CDR3 loop spans 14 amino acids. The CDR3 loop is CASSLLADTDTQYF. The CDR3 nucleotides are TGTGCCAGCAGCTTACTAGCGGACACAGATACGCAGTATTTT.

The chain carries TRBV7-8 and TRBJ2-7, with D tentatively TRBD1 (6 bases). The CDR3 extends over 14 amino acids. V was trimmed by 5 bases and J by 3 bases, leaving 14 bases between them. Germline lookup yields CDR1 SGHVS and CDR2 FQNEAQ. CDR3 bases: TGTGCCAGCAGCGCGTTTGGGGGCGACTACGAGCAGTACTTC. Its translation: CASSAFGGDYEQYF.

The chain has TRBV5-6 and TRBJ2-3; 7 nucleotides line up with TRBD2. The ends lost 4 bases at V and 3 bases at J; junction bases unmatched: 14. This CDR3 has 17 amino acids. The germline CDR1 and CDR2 sequences are SGHDT and YYEEEE. The CDR3 DNA follows: TGTGCCAGCAGCAGGCGGCGCGGGGGAGGAGGGACAGATACGCAGTATTTT. Its translation is CASSRRRGGGGTDTQYF.

The chain recombines TRBV10-1 with TRBJ2-1, with 9 bases lining up with TRBD2. The CDR3 totals 17 residues. With V trimmed by 2 bases and J by 6 bases, 11 bases remained unmatched. Germline lookup yields CDR1 WNHNN and CDR2 SYGVQD (reference sequence). The CDR3: CASSENSGSSPLNEQFF. CDR3 nucleotide sequence: TGCGCCAGCAGTGAGAATAGCGGGAGTTCCCCCCTCAATGAGCAGTTCTTC.

This clone was seen a few times. This sequence joins TRBV6-5 and TRBJ2-7; D perhaps matches TRBD2 (6 bases). V was clipped by 5 bases and J by 3 bases, with 11 bases between them. The CDR3 extends over 13 amino acids. Germline V lookup: CDR1 MNHEY, CDR2 SVGAGI. The CDR3, as DNA: TGTGCCAGCAGTCCCGGGACTCACTACGAGCAGTACTTC. Translation gives CASSPGTHYEQYF.

V is TRBV19 and J is TRBJ2-5; 8 nucleotides line up with TRBD1. V was pared by 2 bases and J by 4 bases, with 0 bases of the junction left unmatched. The CDR3 sequence is 13 residues long. Germline V lookup: CDR1 LNHDA, CDR2 SQIVND (reference sequence). CDR3 residues: CASSIQGAETQYF. The CDR3 nucleotides read TGTGCCAGTAGTATACAGGGGGCAGAGACCCAGTACTTC.

This clone was found once. The rearrangement uses TRBV19 and TRBJ2-2, with TRBD1 matching over 8 bases. The CDR3 contains 14 residues. CDR1 is LNHDA, CDR2 SQIVND, per germline (reference sequence). V lost 3 bases to trimming and J lost 6 bases; unmatched junction nucleotides: 3. The CDR3, as DNA: TGTGCCAGTAGTATGGACAGGGTGTCCGGGGAGCTGTTTTTT. It is translated as CASSMDRVSGELFF.

This chain uses TRBV7-2 with TRBJ2-3; D may be TRBD2 (6 bases). This CDR3 region has 14 residues. Germline V lookup: CDR1 SGHTA, CDR2 FQGNSA. V lost 5 bases to trimming and J lost 1 base, with 10 bases between them. In DNA, the CDR3 is TGTGCCAGCAGCCAGGGACTTGGCACAGATACGCAGTATTTT. Its translation: CASSQGLGTDTQYF.

J is TRBJ2-7 and V is TRBV10-3; D gene unclear. CDR3 length equals 11 residues. CDR1 is ENHRY and CDR2 is SYGVKD in the germline V gene. V was pared by 8 bases and J by 0 bases, with 5 bases between. The CDR3, as DNA: TGTGCCATCGCGAGCTCCTACGAGCAGTACTTC. Translation gives CAIASSYEQYF.

The chain links TRBV25-1 to TRBJ1-2; 8 bases are shared with TRBD1. This CDR3 contains 15 residues. The V gene end was trimmed by 2 bases and the J gene end by 3 bases; junction bases not matched to a gene: 5. Germline V gene lookup returns CDR1 MGHDK and CDR2 SYGVNS. The CDR3 sequence: CASSEIGQGDYGYTF. The CDR3 region has the DNA TGTGCCAGCAGTGAAATCGGACAGGGCGACTATGGCTACACCTTC.

The chain links TRBV2 to TRBJ2-5; 7 bases are a match to TRBD1. CDR1 SNHLY and CDR2 FYNNEI come from the germline V gene. This CDR3 is 13 amino acids long. V gave up 8 bases and J gave up 3 bases; unmatched junction bases: 6. This chain's CDR3 is CASSDRLKETQYF. The DNA for the CDR3 is TGTGCCAGCTCGGACAGGTTGAAAGAGACCCAGTACTTC.

The table lists this clone with a few counts. The chain carries TRBV6-5 and TRBJ1-5; 9 bases map to TRBD1. V lost 0 bases and J lost 7; bases outside the gene matches: 4. Germline values: CDR1 MNHEY, CDR2 SVGAGI. This CDR3 comprises 15 residues. The CDR3 reads CASSYSWDRVQPQHF. The CDR3 DNA sequence: TGTGCCAGCAGTTACTCTTGGGACAGGGTGCAGCCCCAGCATTTT.

V gene TRBV11-2 combines with J gene TRBJ2-1; 8 bases align to TRBD1. The CDR3 spans 15 residues. Germline V gene sequence: CDR1 SGHAT, CDR2 FQNNGV. V was pared by 4 bases and J by 4 bases, with 6 bases of the junction left unmatched. The CDR3 nucleotides read TGTGCCAGCAGCTCAGGACAGGGTCAATACAATGAGCAGTTCTTC. This codes for CASSSGQGQYNEQFF.

This clone was seen a single time. The chain links TRBV19 to TRBJ1-5; no firm D call. The CDR3 length is 13 residues. The V gene lost 5 bases and the J gene lost 5 bases, with 10 bases spanning the gap. Germline CDR1 reads LNHDA; CDR2 reads SQIVND (reference sequence). The CDR3 sequence: CASSGDGYQPQHF. Written as DNA, the CDR3 is TGTGCCAGTAGTGGAGACGGGTATCAGCCCCAGCATTTT.